Below, one TCR beta chain is given with its context. Its cognate antigen is unknown. Isolated RNA was reverse transcribed in full, so expressed TCRB transcripts were sequenced. Generated by immunoSEQ multiplex PCR, the TCRdb table keeps only in-frame clones and is missing some. The table has 300,000 to 400,000 clones, around 9% seen once. These data are taken from a study of beta chain features in type 1 diabetes. General study points: Patients with type 1 diabetes showed fewer VDJ junction insertions and more deletions. Among patients with Type 1 diabetes, TCRB CDR3s were moderately but significantly shorter in every one of the four CD4+ subsets.

The CDR3 covers 15 residues. Germline V gives CDR1 SGHRS, CDR2 YFSETQ. The trim removed 2 bases at V and 6 bases at J, leaving 7 bases unmatched. The specimen was central memory CD4+ T cells from blood. The clonotype was recovered from a man aged 25 to 40 with type 1 diabetes. The chain uses TRBV5-1 and TRBJ2-1; 8 bases map to TRBD1. In DNA form, the CDR3 reads TGCGCCAGCAGCTTAACGGGGACAGGAGGCAATGAGCAGTTCTTC. Translating it yields CASSLTGTGGNEQFF. Supplemented by reference TRBV5-1 and TRBJ2-1, the full variable domain reads KAGVTQTPRYLIKTRGQQVTLSCSPISGHRSVSWYQQTPGQGLQFLFEYFSETQRNKGNFPGRFSGRQFSNSRSEMNVSTLELGDSALYLCASSLTGTGGNEQFFGPGTRLTVL.